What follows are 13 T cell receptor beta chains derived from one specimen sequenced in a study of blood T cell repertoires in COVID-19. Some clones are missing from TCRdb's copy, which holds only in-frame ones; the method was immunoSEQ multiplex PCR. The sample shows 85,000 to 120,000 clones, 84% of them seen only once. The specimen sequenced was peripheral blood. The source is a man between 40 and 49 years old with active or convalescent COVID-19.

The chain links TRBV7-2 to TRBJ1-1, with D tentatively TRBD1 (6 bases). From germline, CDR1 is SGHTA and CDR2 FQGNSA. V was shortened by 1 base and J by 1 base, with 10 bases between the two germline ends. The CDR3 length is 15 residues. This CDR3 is CASSLVGGANTEAFF. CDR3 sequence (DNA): TGTGCCAGCAGCTTAGTTGGGGGCGCGAACACTGAAGCTTTCTTT.

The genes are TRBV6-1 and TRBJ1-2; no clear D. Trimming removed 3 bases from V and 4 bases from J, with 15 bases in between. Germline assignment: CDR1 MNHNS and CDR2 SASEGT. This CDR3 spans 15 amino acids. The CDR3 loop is CASSDSPGQSYGYTF. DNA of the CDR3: TGTGCCAGCAGTGATTCCCCAGGCCAATCCTATGGCTACACCTTC.

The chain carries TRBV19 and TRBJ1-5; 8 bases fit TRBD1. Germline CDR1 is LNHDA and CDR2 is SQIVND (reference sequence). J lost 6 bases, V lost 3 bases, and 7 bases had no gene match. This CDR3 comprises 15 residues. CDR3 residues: CASSILTGVGQPQHF. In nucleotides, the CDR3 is TGTGCCAGTAGTATCCTGACAGGGGTAGGTCAGCCCCAGCATTTT.

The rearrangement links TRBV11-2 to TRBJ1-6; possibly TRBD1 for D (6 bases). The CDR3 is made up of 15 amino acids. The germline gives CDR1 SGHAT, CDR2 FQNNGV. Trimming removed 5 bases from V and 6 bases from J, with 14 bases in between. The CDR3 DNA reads TGTGCCAGCAGCCTCGCGGGGGCGGCTAATTCACCCCTCCACTTT. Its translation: CASSLAGAANSPLHF.

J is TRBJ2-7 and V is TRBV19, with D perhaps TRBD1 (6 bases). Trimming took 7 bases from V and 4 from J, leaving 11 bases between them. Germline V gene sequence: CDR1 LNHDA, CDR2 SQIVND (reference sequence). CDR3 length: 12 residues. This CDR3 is CASNKQGYEQYF. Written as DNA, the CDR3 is TGTGCCAGTAATAAACAGGGTTACGAGCAGTACTTC.

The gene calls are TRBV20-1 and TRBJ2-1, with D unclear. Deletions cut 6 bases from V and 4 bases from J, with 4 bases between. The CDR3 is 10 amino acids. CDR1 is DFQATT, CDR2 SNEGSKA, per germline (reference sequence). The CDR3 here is CSAPYNEQFF. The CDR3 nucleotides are TGCAGTGCCCCTTACAATGAGCAGTTCTTC.

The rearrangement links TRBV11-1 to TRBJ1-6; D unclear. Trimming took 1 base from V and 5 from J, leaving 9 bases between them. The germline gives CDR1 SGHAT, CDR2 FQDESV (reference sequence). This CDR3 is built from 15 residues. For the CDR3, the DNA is TGTGCCAGCAGCTTAGGTGGCGGTGATAATTCACCCCTCCACTTT. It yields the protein CASSLGGGDNSPLHF.

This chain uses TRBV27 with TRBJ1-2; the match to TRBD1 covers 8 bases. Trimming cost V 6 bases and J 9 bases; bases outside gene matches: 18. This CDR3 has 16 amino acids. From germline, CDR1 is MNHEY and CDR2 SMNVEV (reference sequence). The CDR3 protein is CASRYSGGAQVSRYTF. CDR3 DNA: TGTGCCAGCAGATACTCAGGGGGCGCACAAGTCTCCCGCTACACCTTC.

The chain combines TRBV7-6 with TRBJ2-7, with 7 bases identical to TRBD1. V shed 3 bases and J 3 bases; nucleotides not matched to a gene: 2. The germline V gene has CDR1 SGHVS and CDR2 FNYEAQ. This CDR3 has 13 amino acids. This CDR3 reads CASSLGQIYEQYF. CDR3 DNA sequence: TGTGCCAGCAGCTTGGGACAGATCTACGAGCAGTACTTC.

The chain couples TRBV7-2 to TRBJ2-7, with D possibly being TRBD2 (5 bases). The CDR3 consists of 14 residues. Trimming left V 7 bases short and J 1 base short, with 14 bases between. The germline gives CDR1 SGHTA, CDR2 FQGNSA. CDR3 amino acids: CASIPEVASYEQYF. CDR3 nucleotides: TGTGCCAGCATCCCGGAGGTAGCATCCTACGAGCAGTACTTC.

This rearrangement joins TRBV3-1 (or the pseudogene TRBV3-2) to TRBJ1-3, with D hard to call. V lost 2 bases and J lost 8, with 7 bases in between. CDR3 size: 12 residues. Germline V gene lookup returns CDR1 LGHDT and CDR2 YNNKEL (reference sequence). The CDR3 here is CASSQFTDTIYF. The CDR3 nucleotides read TGTGCCAGCAGCCAATTTACTGACACCATATATTTT.

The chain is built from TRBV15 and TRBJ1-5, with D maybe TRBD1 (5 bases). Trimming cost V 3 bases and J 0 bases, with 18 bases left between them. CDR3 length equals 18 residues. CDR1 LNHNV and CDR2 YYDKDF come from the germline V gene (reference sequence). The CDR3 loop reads CATSRGFGTDYSNQPQHF. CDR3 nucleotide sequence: TGTGCCACCAGCAGGGGATTTGGGACGGACTATAGCAATCAGCCCCAGCATTTT. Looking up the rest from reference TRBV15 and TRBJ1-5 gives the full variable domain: DAMVIQNPRYQVTQFGKPVTLSCSQTLNHNVMYWYQQKSSQAPKLLFHYYDKDFNNEADTPDNFQSRRPNTSFCFLDIRSPGLGDTAMYLCATSRGFGTDYSNQPQHFGDGTRLSIL.

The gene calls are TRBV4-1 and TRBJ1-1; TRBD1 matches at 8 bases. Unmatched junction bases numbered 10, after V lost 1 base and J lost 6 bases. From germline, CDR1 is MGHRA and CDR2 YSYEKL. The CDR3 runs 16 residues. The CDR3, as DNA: TGCGCCAGCAGCCAAGTGACAGGGGCTAAAGACGCTGAAGCTTTCTTT. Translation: CASSQVTGAKDAEAFF.